One and the same sample provided the 27 T cell receptor beta chains below, sequenced in a study of monozygotic twins with inflammatory bowel disease. No DNA is given; TCRdb re-called the 5' RACE reads and lists each CDR3 protein once. This repertoire includes 200,000 to 250,000 distinct CDR3 sequences. The specimen was blood. All receptors come from a human donor with ulcerative colitis or Crohn's disease, or a healthy co-twin of an affected twin (not recorded which).

This chain links TRBV20-1 with TRBJ1-1. Germline CDR1 and CDR2: DFQATT and SNEGSKA (reference sequence). The CDR3 runs 14 residues. Here the CDR3 reads CSARGGSWNTEAFF.

The chain links TRBV7-8 to TRBJ1-5; TCRdb's assignment of TRBD1 cannot be checked, as there is no DNA. The V gene's germline CDR1 is SGHVS and CDR2 FQNEAQ. The CDR3 is 14 amino acids. This CDR3 reads CATSPGRQNQPQHF.

The chain has TRBV18 and TRBJ1-2; TCRdb lists TRBD1, though no DNA is available to test this call. The CDR3 runs 13 residues. Germline values: CDR1 KGHSH, CDR2 LQKENI. This chain's CDR3 is CASSPPNRGGYTF.

The chain is built from TRBV5-1 and TRBJ1-4; TCRdb designates TRBD1, a call that cannot be tested without DNA. This CDR3 comprises 18 residues. Per germline, CDR1 SGHRS and CDR2 YFSETQ. Here the CDR3 reads CASSVGTGQGATNEKLFF.

The chain joins TRBV18 to TRBJ1-1; no DNA is available, so the TRBD1 call from TCRdb remains unchecked. CDR3 length: 15 amino acids. The V gene's germline CDR1 is KGHSH and CDR2 LQKENI. CDR3 loop: CASSPPTGQNTEAFF.

The CDR3 reads CASSPRLAGGSDTQYF. The V call is TRBV5-1, the J call TRBJ2-3; as DNA is missing, the TRBD2 call by TCRdb cannot be tested. CDR1 is SGHRS, CDR2 YFSETQ, per germline. CDR3 length: 16 amino acids.

This chain connects TRBV12-3 or TRBV12-4 to TRBJ2-2. The CDR3 spans 16 residues. The CDR3 spells CASSLGFRTNTGELFF.

The genes are TRBV7-2 and TRBJ2-7; TCRdb calls TRBD1, which cannot be checked without DNA. The CDR3 runs to 14 residues. The germline gives CDR1 SGHTA, CDR2 FQGNSA. CDR3 sequence reads: CASSSSGTPYEQYF.

The chain couples TRBV6-5 to TRBJ2-1. CDR1 MNHEY and CDR2 SVGAGI come from the germline V gene. The CDR3 covers 14 residues. The CDR3 spells CASRLASSYNEQFF.

The rearrangement uses TRBV5-1 and TRBJ1-2; checking the TCRdb D call of TRBD1 is not possible without DNA. CDR3 length: 15 residues. Per germline, CDR1 SGHRS and CDR2 YFSETQ. This CDR3 reads CASSQGLGANYGYTF. The full variable domain, its missing parts supplied by reference TRBV5-1 and TRBJ1-2, is KAGVTQTPRYLIKTRGQQVTLSCSPISGHRSVSWYQQTPGQGLQFLFEYFSETQRNKGNFPGRFSGRQFSNSRSEMNVSTLELGDSALYLCASSQGLGANYGYTFGSGTRLTVV.

The chain has TRBV4-2 and TRBJ2-5; TCRdb returns TRBD2, unconfirmable since there is no DNA. CDR1 is LGHNA and CDR2 is YNFKEQ in the germline V gene. The CDR3 contains 16 residues. The CDR3 reads CASSQVGLGGQETQYF.

The chain joins TRBV7-9 to TRBJ1-2; the TRBD1 assignment by TCRdb is unverifiable without DNA. The CDR3 has 17 residues. Germline V gene lookup returns CDR1 SEHNR and CDR2 FQNEAQ (reference sequence). CDR3 amino acids: CASSPGDTPVRDYGYTF.

The chain recombines TRBV15 with TRBJ1-6; there is no DNA to check the TCRdb D call of TRBD1. CDR1 is LNHNV and CDR2 is YYDKDF in the germline V gene (reference sequence). This CDR3 contains 17 residues. The CDR3 loop reads CATSRDRGTVKNSPLHF.

The chain combines TRBV5-1 with TRBJ2-1; TCRdb names TRBD1, which stays unverified in the absence of DNA. The CDR3 has 15 amino acids. From germline, CDR1 is SGHRS and CDR2 YFSETQ. The CDR3 reads CASSFFRGGYNEQFF.

J is TRBJ2-7 and V is TRBV5-1; the D call from TCRdb, TRBD1, cannot be confirmed without DNA. CDR3 size: 16 residues. Per the germline V gene, CDR1 is SGHRS and CDR2 is YFSETQ. CDR3 amino acids: CASSLGQGPDSYEQYF.

The CDR3 here is CASSEGTGNQPQHF. The chain is built from TRBV9 and TRBJ1-5; TCRdb picks TRBD1, but there is no DNA to check that call. Germline V gene sequence: CDR1 SGDLS, CDR2 YYNGEE. The CDR3 loop spans 14 amino acids. The variable domain in full, with the rest retrieved from reference TRBV9 and TRBJ1-5, is DSGVTQTPKHLITATGQRVTLRCSPRSGDLSVYWYQQSLDQGLQFLIQYYNGEERAKGNILERFSAQQFPDLHSELNLSSLELGDSALYFCASSEGTGNQPQHFGDGTRLSIL.

The chain joins TRBV20-1 to TRBJ1-4. Germline V gene lookup returns CDR1 DFQATT and CDR2 SNEGSKA (reference sequence). The CDR3 has 14 residues. CDR3 in amino acids: CSARVQGFYEKLFF.

The gene calls are TRBV7-8 and TRBJ2-3. This CDR3 contains 13 residues. The germline V gene has CDR1 SGHVS and CDR2 FQNEAQ. CDR3 sequence reads: CASSLGSFDTQYF.

V usage is TRBV3-1 and J usage is TRBJ2-1; TCRdb selects TRBD1, and the lack of DNA leaves this call unchecked. The CDR3 length is 11 residues. Germline CDR1 and CDR2: LGHDT and YNNKEL (reference sequence). CDR3 loop: CASRTGTEQFF.

The chain carries TRBV10-3 and TRBJ2-7; the D call from TCRdb, TRBD1, cannot be confirmed without DNA. Germline loops: CDR1 ENHRY, CDR2 SYGVKD. The CDR3 is made up of 16 amino acids. This chain's CDR3 is CAISESPGQYGYEQYF.

The chain joins TRBV12-3 or TRBV12-4 to TRBJ1-1; absent DNA, TCRdb's TRBD1 call cannot be checked. This CDR3 spans 13 amino acids. The CDR3 here is CASSLVGAAEAFF.

This chain joins TRBV11-2 and TRBJ2-1; absent DNA, TCRdb's TRBD1 call cannot be checked. The germline V gene has CDR1 SGHAT and CDR2 FQNNGV. There are 17 residues in the CDR3. The CDR3 protein is CASSLGGAGGPYNEQFF.

The CDR3 spells CASSQVPQETQYF. V is TRBV3-1 and J is TRBJ2-5. The CDR3 contains 13 residues. Looked up from germline, CDR1 is LGHDT and CDR2 is YNNKEL (reference sequence).

The J gene is TRBJ2-5, the V gene TRBV19; TCRdb names TRBD1, which stays unverified in the absence of DNA. The CDR3 is 16 amino acids. Germline V gene lookup returns CDR1 LNHDA and CDR2 SQIVND (reference sequence). CDR3: CASSRGAVLSAETQYF.

The chain carries TRBV20-1 and TRBJ1-3. This CDR3 spans 14 amino acids. Germline V lookup: CDR1 DFQATT, CDR2 SNEGSKA (reference sequence). The CDR3 reads CSARDTSSGNTIYF.

The J gene is TRBJ2-5, the V gene TRBV20-1; the D gene TCRdb calls, TRBD2, cannot be checked with no DNA. The CDR3 loop spans 13 amino acids. Germline CDR1 DFQATT, CDR2 SNEGSKA (reference sequence). The CDR3 sequence is CSARFGGAETQYF.

This chain joins TRBV9 and TRBJ1-1. The CDR3 spans 15 residues. CDR1 and CDR2 (germline): SGDLS, YYNGEE. CDR3 amino acids: CASSGTEVSNTEAFF.